This T cell receptor (beta chain) was captured in a study of PD-1 blockade in classical Hodgkin lymphoma. Study-wide points: Reasons behind the repertoire differences stay unclear, perhaps disease activity or earlier therapy.

The method was immunoSEQ multiplex PCR; TCRdb's version includes in-frame clones alone and lacks a portion of them. Among over 20,000 clones, 70% to 90% were seen once, and the ten largest hold roughly 2.5%. In the case of this clone: The antigen is not known.

Relapse after autologous stem cell transplantation occurred in every patient, and brentuximab vedotin exposure varied. The length of the CDR3 is 13 residues. V dropped 4 bases and J dropped 4 bases, with 10 bases sitting between them. Germline lookup yields CDR1 LNHDA and CDR2 SQIVND (reference sequence). The chain recombines TRBV19 with TRBJ1-1; D might be TRBD1 (6 bases). The sample consisted of peripheral blood mononuclear cells (PBMCs), taken at baseline. The receptor comes from a human donor with classical Hodgkin lymphoma. CDR3 sequence reads: CASSSTGITEAFF. In nucleotides, the CDR3 is TGTGCCAGTAGTAGCACAGGGATCACTGAAGCTTTCTTT.